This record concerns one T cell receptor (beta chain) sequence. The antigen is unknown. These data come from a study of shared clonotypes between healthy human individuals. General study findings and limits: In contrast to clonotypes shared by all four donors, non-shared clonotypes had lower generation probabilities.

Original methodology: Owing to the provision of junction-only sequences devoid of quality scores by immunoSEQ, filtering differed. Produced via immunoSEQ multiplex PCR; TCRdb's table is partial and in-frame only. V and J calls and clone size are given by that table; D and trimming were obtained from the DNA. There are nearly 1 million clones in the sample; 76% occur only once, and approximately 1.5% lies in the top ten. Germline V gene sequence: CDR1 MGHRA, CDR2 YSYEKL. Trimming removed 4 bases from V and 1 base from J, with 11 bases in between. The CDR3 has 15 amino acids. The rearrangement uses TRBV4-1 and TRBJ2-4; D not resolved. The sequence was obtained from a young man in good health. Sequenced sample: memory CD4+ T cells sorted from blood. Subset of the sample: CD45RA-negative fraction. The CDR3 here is CASSREGGAKNIQYF. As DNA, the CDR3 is TGCGCCAGCAGCCGGGAAGGTGGGGCCAAAAACATTCAGTACTTC.